The 8 T cell receptor beta chains below were found in one sample sequenced in a study of breast tumors, draining lymph nodes, adjacent tissues. The lymph nodes were axillary draining lymph nodes from breast cancer patients. TCRdb re-analysed the multiplex PCR reads in MiXCR, keeping a single row per CDR3 protein. The sample holds about 150,000 distinct CDR3 sequences, around a third seen once. Sequencing input: axillary lymph node tissue. The receptors derive from a female donor with breast cancer. Some clones in this sample may be carry-over from other donors' samples.

As concerns this clonotype: A single base separates this from a much larger clone, so it may be a read error. V gene TRBV7-2 combines with J gene TRBJ2-1, with a tentative D call TRBD2 (7 bases). Germline V gives CDR1 SGHTA, CDR2 FQGNSA. The ends were cut back, 1 base at V and 3 bases at J, with 13 bases in the middle. The CDR3 length is 16 residues. The CDR3 DNA follows: TGTGCCAGCAGCTTAGATGCGGGGGCCTACTACAATGAGCAGTTCTTC. Its translation: CASSLDAGAYYNEQFF.

There are many counts of this clonotype. A clone one base away is much larger, so this may be a read error. The rearrangement joins TRBV30 to TRBJ2-6, with 7 bases that match TRBD1. The CDR3 spans 13 residues. Germline loops: CDR1 GTSNPN, CDR2 SVGIG (reference sequence). DNA for the CDR3: TGTGCCTTACAGGGGAATGGGGCCAACGTCCTGATTTTC. Amino acids: CALQGNGANVLIF.

This chain links TRBV2 with TRBJ1-1, with a tentative D call TRBD1 (6 bases). Between the trimmed V and J ends, which lost 5 bases and 8 bases, there was a span of 15 bases. The germline V gene has CDR1 SNHLY and CDR2 FYNNEI. There are 13 residues in the CDR3. The CDR3 DNA sequence: TGTGCCAGCAGTCTTAGGGACAATAGAGAAGCTTTCTTT. This codes for CASSLRDNREAFF.

This clonotype has more than one count but fewer than ten. The V call is TRBV27, the J call TRBJ2-3; 10 nucleotides agree with TRBD2. The CDR3 consists of 17 residues. The J segment lost 1 base and the V segment lost 8 bases, leaving 12 bases of the junction unmatched. Per germline, CDR1 MNHEY and CDR2 SMNVEV (reference sequence). For the CDR3, the DNA is TGTGCCAGCGTTAGCGGGGGGACCCTTGGGGGCACAGATACGCAGTATTTT. Protein product: CASVSGGTLGGTDTQYF.

To note about this clonotype: One end of the junction varies from germline; a read error may be responsible. In DNA form, the CDR3 reads TGTACCAGCAGCTGGAACCGGGGAGTTAATGAAAAACTGTTTTTT. Translation: CTSSWNRGVNEKLFF. The chain uses TRBV7-9 and TRBJ1-4; D unresolved. Germline values: CDR1 SEHNR, CDR2 FQNEAQ (reference sequence). The CDR3 runs to 15 residues.

At least ten counts were recorded for this clonotype. The V and J genes are TRBV6-2 or TRBV6-3 and TRBJ2-5; D tentatively reads TRBD1 or TRBD2 (7 bases each). The CDR3 sequence is 15 residues long. V was shortened by 2 bases and J by 5 bases, with 15 bases between the two germline ends. Germline V gene data show CDR1 as MNHEY and CDR2 as SVGEGT. This CDR3 is CASSYARGGWETQYF. The CDR3 region has the DNA TGTGCCAGCAGTTACGCCAGGGGGGGTTGGGAGACCCAGTACTTC.

There are many counts of this clonotype. The chain carries TRBV30 and TRBJ1-6; 9 bases map to TRBD1. Germline CDR1 is GTSNPN and CDR2 is SVGIG (reference sequence). J gave up 11 bases and V 2 bases, and 13 bases lay outside the gene matches. CDR3 length: 16 residues. CDR3 amino acids: CAWSTGPGTGIPPLHF. The CDR3 DNA sequence: TGTGCCTGGAGTACCGGACCCGGGACAGGGATCCCACCCCTCCACTTT.

This clonotype showed up just once. V is TRBV7-9 and J is TRBJ1-2; no reliable D call. The germline V gene has CDR1 SEHNR and CDR2 FQNEAQ (reference sequence). The CDR3 is made up of 12 amino acids. V lost 6 bases and J 2 bases, leaving 7 bases between the germline ends. CDR3 sequence: CASRSDNYGYTF. Here the CDR3 DNA reads TGTGCCAGCAGATCAGACAACTATGGCTACACCTTC.